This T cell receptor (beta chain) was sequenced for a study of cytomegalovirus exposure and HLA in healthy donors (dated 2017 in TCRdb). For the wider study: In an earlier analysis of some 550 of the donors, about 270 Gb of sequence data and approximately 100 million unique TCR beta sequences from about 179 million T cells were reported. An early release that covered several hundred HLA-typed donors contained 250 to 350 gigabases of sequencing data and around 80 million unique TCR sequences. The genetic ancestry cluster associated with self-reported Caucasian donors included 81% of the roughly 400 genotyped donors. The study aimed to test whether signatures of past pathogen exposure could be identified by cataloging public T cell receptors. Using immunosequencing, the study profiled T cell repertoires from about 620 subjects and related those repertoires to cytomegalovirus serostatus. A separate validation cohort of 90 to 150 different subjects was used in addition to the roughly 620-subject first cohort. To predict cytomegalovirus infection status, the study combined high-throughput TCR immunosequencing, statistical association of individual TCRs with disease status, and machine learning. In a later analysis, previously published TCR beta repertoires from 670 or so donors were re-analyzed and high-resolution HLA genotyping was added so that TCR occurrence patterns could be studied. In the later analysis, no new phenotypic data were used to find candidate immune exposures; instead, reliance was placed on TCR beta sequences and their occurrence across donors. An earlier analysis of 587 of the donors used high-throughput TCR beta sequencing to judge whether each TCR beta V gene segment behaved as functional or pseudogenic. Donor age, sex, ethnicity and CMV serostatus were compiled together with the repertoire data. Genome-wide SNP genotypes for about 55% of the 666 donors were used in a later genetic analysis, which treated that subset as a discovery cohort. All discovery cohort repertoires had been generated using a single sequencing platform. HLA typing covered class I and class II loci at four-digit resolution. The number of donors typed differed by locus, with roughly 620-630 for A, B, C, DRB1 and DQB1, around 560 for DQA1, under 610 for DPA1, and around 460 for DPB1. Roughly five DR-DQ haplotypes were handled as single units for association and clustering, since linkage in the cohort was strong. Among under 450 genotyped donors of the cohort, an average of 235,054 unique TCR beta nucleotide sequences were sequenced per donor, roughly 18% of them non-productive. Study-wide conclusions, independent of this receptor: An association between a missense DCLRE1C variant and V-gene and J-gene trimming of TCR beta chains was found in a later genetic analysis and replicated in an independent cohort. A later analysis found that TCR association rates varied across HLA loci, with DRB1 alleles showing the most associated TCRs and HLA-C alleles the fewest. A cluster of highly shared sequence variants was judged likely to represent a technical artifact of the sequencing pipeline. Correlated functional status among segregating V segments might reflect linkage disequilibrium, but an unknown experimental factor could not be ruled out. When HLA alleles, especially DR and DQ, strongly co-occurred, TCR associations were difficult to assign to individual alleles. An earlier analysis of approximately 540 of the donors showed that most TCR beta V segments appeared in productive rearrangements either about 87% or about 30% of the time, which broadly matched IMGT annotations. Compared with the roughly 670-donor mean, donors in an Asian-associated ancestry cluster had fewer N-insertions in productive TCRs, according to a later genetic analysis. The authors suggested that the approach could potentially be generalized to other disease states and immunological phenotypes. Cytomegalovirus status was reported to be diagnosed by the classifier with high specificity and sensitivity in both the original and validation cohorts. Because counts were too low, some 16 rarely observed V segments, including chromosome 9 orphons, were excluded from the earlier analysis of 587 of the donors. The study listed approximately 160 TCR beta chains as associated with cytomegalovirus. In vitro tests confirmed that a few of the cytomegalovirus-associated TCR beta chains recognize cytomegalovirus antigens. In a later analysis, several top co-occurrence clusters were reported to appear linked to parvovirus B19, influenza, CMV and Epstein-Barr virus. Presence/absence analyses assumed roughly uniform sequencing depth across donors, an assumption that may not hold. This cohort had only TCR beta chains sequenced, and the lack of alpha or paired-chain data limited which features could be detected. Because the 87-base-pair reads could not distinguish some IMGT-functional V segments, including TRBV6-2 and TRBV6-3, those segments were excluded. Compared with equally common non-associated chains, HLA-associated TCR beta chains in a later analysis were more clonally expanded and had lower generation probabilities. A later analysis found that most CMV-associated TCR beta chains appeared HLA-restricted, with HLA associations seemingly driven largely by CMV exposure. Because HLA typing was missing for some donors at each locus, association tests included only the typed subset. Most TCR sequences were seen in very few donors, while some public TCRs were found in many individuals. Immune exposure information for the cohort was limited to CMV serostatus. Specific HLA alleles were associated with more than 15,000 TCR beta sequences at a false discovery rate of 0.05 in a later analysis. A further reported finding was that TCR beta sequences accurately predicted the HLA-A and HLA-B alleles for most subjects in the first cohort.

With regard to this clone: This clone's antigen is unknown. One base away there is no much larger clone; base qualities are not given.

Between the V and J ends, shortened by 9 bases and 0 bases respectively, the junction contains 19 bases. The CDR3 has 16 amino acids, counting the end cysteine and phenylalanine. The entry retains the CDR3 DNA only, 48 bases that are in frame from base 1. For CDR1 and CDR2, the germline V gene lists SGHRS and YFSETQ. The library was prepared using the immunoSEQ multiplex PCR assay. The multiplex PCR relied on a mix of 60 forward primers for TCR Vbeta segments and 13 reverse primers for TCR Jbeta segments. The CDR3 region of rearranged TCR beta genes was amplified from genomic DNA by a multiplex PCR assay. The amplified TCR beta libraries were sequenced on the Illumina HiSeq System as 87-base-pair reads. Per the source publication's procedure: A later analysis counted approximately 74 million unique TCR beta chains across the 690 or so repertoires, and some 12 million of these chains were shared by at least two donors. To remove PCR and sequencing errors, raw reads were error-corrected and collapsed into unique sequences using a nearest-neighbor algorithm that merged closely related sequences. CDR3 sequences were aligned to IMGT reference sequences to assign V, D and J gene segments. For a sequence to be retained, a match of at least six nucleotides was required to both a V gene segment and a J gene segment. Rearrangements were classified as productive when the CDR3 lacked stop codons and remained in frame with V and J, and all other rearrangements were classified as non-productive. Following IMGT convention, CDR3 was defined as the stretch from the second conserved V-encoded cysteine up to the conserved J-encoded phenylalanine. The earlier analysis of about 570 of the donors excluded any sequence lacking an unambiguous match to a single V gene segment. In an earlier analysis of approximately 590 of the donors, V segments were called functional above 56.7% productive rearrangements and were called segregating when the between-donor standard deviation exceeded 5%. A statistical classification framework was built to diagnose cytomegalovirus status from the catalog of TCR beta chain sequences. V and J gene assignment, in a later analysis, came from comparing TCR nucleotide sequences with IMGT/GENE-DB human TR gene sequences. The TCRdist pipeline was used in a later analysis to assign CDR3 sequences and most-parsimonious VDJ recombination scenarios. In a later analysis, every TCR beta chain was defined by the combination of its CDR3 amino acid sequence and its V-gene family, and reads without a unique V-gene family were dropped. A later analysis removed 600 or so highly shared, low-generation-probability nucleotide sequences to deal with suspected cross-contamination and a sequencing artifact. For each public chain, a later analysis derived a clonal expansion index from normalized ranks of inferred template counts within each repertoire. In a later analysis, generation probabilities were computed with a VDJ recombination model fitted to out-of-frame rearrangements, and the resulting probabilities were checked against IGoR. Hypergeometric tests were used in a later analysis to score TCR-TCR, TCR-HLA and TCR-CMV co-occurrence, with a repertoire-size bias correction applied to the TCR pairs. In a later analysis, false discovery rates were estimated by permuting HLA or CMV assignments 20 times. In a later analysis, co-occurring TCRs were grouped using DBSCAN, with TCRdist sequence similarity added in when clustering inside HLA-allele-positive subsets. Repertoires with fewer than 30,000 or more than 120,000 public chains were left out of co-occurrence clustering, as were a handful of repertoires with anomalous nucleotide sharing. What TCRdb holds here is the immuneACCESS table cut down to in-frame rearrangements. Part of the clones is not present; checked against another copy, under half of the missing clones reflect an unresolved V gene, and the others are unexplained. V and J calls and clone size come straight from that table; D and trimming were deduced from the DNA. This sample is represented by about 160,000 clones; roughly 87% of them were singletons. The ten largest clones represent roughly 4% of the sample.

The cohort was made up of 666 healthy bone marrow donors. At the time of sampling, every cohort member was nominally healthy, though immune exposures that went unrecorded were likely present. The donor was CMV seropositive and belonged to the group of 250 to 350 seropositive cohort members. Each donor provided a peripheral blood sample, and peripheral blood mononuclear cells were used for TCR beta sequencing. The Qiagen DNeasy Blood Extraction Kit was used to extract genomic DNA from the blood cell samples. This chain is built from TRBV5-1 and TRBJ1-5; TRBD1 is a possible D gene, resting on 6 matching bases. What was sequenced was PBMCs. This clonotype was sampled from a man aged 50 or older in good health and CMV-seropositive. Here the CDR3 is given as CAKYLGRGNSNQPQHF. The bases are TGCGCCAAATACTTGGGGAGGGGGAATAGCAATCAGCCCCAGCATTTT.